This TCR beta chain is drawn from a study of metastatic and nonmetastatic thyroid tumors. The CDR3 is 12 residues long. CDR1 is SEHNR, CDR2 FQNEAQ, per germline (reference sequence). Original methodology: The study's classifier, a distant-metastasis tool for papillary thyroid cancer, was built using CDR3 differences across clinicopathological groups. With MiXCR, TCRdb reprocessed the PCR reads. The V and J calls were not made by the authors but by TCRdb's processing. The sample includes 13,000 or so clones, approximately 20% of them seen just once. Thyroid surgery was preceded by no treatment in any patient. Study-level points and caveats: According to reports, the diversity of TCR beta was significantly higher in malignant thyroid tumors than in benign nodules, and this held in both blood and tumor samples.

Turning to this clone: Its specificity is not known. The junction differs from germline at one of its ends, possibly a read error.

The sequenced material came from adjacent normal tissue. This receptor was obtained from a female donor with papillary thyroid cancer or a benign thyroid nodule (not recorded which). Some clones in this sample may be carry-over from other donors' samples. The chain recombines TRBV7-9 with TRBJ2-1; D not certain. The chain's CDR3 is CANSLAGYEQFF. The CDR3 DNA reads TGTGCCAACAGCTTAGCTGGTTATGAGCAGTTCTTC. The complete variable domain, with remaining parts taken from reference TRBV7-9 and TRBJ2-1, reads DTGVSQNPRHKITKRGQNVTFRCDPISEHNRLYWYRQTLGQGPEFLTYFQNEAQLEKSRLLSDRFSAERPKGSFSTLEIQRTEQGDSAMYLCANSLAGYEQFFGPGTRLTVL.